One and the same sample provided the 15 T cell receptor beta chains below, sequenced in a study of cytomegalovirus exposure and HLA in healthy donors. Generated by immunoSEQ multiplex PCR, the TCRdb table keeps only in-frame clones and is missing some. The profile shows 66,000 or so clones, 95% to 97% of them singletons. The source material was PBMCs. All receptors derive from a woman aged 18-35 years in good health and CMV-seropositive.

This chain links TRBV4-1 with TRBJ1-5, with D maybe TRBD1 (5 bases). In germline, CDR1 is MGHRA, CDR2 YSYEKL. V lost 1 base and J lost 6, with 13 bases in between. There are 15 residues in the CDR3. This CDR3 is CASSQGRGAGQPQHF. CDR3 sequence (DNA): TGCGCCAGCAGCCAAGGTAGGGGAGCGGGTCAGCCCCAGCATTTT.

The V gene is TRBV9, the J gene TRBJ2-1, with D unclear. The ends were cut back, 3 bases at V and 7 bases at J, with 11 bases in the middle. The V gene's germline CDR1 is SGDLS and CDR2 YYNGEE. CDR3 length equals 13 residues. This CDR3 is CASSGVTPNEQFF. CDR3 DNA sequence: TGTGCCAGCAGCGGAGTTACTCCGAATGAGCAGTTCTTC.

This clone is a singleton in its sample. The V and J genes are TRBV6-5 and TRBJ2-5; TRBD2 aligns across 8 bases. The CDR3 runs 16 residues. The germline V gene has CDR1 MNHEY and CDR2 SVGAGI. V was pared by 4 bases and J by 5 bases, with 12 bases of the junction left unmatched. The CDR3 DNA reads TGTGCCAGCAGTTTCAGGGGTAGCGGGACTGTCGAGACCCAGTACTTC. It encodes CASSFRGSGTVETQYF.

V is TRBV2 and J is TRBJ2-1; a weak D match, TRBD2 (5 bases). CDR3 length equals 14 residues. V lost 6 bases to trimming and J lost 7 bases, with 16 bases between them. Germline V gene data show CDR1 as SNHLY and CDR2 as FYNNEI. The CDR3 region has the DNA TGTGCCAGCAGCGGCCCTTCTTCGGGGAATGAGCAGTTCTTC. As protein: CASSGPSSGNEQFF.

The rearrangement uses TRBV9 and TRBJ2-1, with 15 bases matching TRBD2. With 3 bases clipped from V and 13 bases from J, the junction kept 5 bases outside the gene matches. CDR1 and CDR2 from the germline V gene are SGDLS and YYNGEE. This CDR3 is built from 14 residues. CDR3 in amino acids: CASSAGLAGGPQFF. The CDR3 nucleotides are TGTGCCAGCAGCGCCGGACTAGCGGGAGGGCCCCAGTTCTTC.

The chain couples TRBV28 to TRBJ1-5; tentatively, D is TRBD1 (5 bases). Germline lookup yields CDR1 MDHEN and CDR2 SYDVKM. Trimming shortened V by 3 bases and J by 0 bases, and 6 bases separated the two germline ends. This CDR3 region has 14 residues. CDR3 region: CASSFRDSNQPQHF. CDR3 sequence (DNA): TGTGCCAGCAGTTTCAGGGATAGCAATCAGCCCCAGCATTTT.

The chain has TRBV11-2 and TRBJ2-7, with 11 bases lining up with TRBD1. The CDR3 runs to 18 residues. With V trimmed by 5 bases and J by 4 bases, 16 bases remained unmatched. Per germline, CDR1 SGHAT and CDR2 FQNNGV. The CDR3 region has the DNA TGTGCCAGCAGCCCATCTTATGTTGGACAGGGGGCGCGGTACGAGCAGTACTTC. It translates to CASSPSYVGQGARYEQYF.

This chain connects TRBV6-6 to TRBJ1-2; TRBD1 aligns across 8 bases. V lost 10 bases, J lost 3 bases, and 4 bases stayed unmatched. The CDR3 consists of 12 residues. Germline CDR1 is MNHNY and CDR2 is SVGAGI (reference sequence). CDR3 sequence reads: CAITQGDYGYTF. The CDR3 DNA follows: TGTGCCATCACACAGGGGGACTATGGCTACACCTTC.

The J gene is TRBJ2-1, the V gene TRBV10-2, with D possibly being TRBD2 (6 bases). Trimming pared 10 bases from V and 8 bases from J, leaving 21 bases between. Germline V gene data show CDR1 as WSHSY and CDR2 as SAAADI. This CDR3 comprises 14 residues. The CDR3 loop is CATTLRESIYEQFF. CDR3 in DNA: TGCGCCACCACTCTACGGGAGTCAATTTATGAGCAGTTCTTC.

This chain connects TRBV7-8 to TRBJ1-2; D is unclear. Germline V CDR1 and CDR2: SGHVS, FQNEAQ. Trimming stripped 7 bases from V and 1 base from J, with 16 bases between. This CDR3 contains 15 residues. The CDR3 nucleotides read TGTGCCAGCAACTACCTCAAGGAACTTAACTATGGCTACACCTTC. Its translation: CASNYLKELNYGYTF.

J is TRBJ1-2 and V is TRBV9, with TRBD1 identical over 9 bases. CDR3 length: 14 residues. The V gene end was trimmed by 3 bases and the J gene end by 4 bases; junction bases not matched to a gene: 4. CDR1 SGDLS and CDR2 YYNGEE come from the germline V gene. CDR3 coding DNA: TGTGCCAGCAGCGAGGGACAGGGTCGCTATGGCTACACCTTC. Its protein product is CASSEGQGRYGYTF.

The chain employs TRBV30 and TRBJ2-3; a weak D match, TRBD1 (6 bases). CDR1 is GTSNPN, CDR2 SVGIG, per germline (reference sequence). The CDR3 loop spans 15 amino acids. With 0 bases removed from V and 2 bases from J, the gap between germline ends came to 12 bases. In nucleotides, the CDR3 is TGTGCCTGGAGTGTCTCCGGACAGTTCACAGATACGCAGTATTTT. Translating it yields CAWSVSGQFTDTQYF.

In this sample, this clone turned up once. The V call is TRBV5-1, the J call TRBJ2-7; 8 bases align to TRBD1. The J segment lost 1 base and the V segment lost 4 bases, leaving 7 bases of the junction unmatched. Germline CDR1 and CDR2: SGHRS and YFSETQ. There are 15 residues in the CDR3. The CDR3 sequence is CASSLRTGRSYEQYF. The CDR3 DNA reads TGCGCCAGCAGCCTAAGGACAGGGAGGTCCTACGAGCAGTACTTC. The variable domain in full, completed from reference TRBV5-1 and TRBJ2-7, reads KAGVTQTPRYLIKTRGQQVTLSCSPISGHRSVSWYQQTPGQGLQFLFEYFSETQRNKGNFPGRFSGRQFSNSRSEMNVSTLELGDSALYLCASSLRTGRSYEQYFGPGTRLTVT.

The chain links TRBV12-5 to TRBJ2-2; TRBD2 is a possible D gene (6 bases). Per the germline V gene, CDR1 is LGHNT and CDR2 is FRNRAP. The length of the CDR3 is 17 residues. Between the trimmed V and J ends, which lost 6 bases and 2 bases, there was a span of 19 bases. This CDR3 is CASGPQVDGGNTGELFF. CDR3 nucleotide sequence: TGTGCTAGTGGCCCCCAAGTCGACGGGGGAAACACCGGGGAGCTGTTTTTT.

CDR3 loop: CASSQQGTQYF. CDR3 nucleotide sequence: TGTGCCAGCAGCCAACAGGGAACCCAGTACTTC. This chain joins TRBV11-2 and TRBJ2-5; D perhaps matches TRBD1 (6 bases). The CDR3 consists of 11 residues. Germline V CDR1 and CDR2: SGHAT, FQNNGV. V lost 5 bases, J lost 8 bases, and 9 bases lay in between.